This T cell receptor beta chain was observed in a study of T cell responses to AZD1222 COVID-19 vaccine. TCRdb's table, derived via immunoSEQ multiplex PCR, lists solely in-frame clones and lacks some. The sample has 150,000 to 200,000 clones, around 88% seen once. There are 15 residues in the CDR3. CDR1 is ENHRY, CDR2 SYGVKD, per germline. Germline trimming cut 3 bases from V and 5 bases from J; bases unmatched to any gene: 5. The rearrangement links TRBV10-3 to TRBJ2-3, with 10 bases lining up with TRBD1. The TCR was taken from an adult in good health. Material: peripheral blood, obtained on day 0 of AZD1222 vaccination. The CDR3 region has the DNA TGTGCCATCAGTGATCCGGGACAGGGGATAGATACGCAGTATTTT. This encodes CAISDPGQGIDTQYF.